Sequencing of this T cell receptor beta chain was carried out in a study of radiotherapy plus CTLA-4 blockade in lung cancer. Generated by immunoSEQ multiplex PCR, the TCRdb table keeps only in-frame clones and is missing some. The sample records about 51,000 clones, 70% to 80% being singletons. V shed 5 bases and J shed 8 bases, with 13 bases lying between them. CDR1 and CDR2 (germline): SGHTA, FQGNSA. CDR3 length: 13 residues. The sequence derives from a human donor with non-small cell lung cancer who had a complete response to radiotherapy plus ipilimumab. J is TRBJ2-1 and V is TRBV7-2; the D gene is possibly TRBD2 (7 bases). Specimen: peripheral blood, collected from a patient treated with radiotherapy plus ipilimumab. As DNA, the CDR3 is TGTGCCAGCAGCAGGGGGGGCCGGGATGAGCAGTTCTTC. Its translation: CASSRGGRDEQFF.